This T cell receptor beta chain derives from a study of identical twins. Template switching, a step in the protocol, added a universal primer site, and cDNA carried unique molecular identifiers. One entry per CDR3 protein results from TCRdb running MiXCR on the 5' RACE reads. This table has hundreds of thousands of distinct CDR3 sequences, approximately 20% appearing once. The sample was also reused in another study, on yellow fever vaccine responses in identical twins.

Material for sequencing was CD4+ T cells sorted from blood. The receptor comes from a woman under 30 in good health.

This chain's CDR3 is CASSEAGVAGELFF. CDR3 DNA sequence: TGTGCCAGTAGTGAAGCGGGAGTGGCCGGGGAGCTGTTTTTT. This chain uses TRBV19 with TRBJ2-2, with 8 nucleotides matching TRBD2. Per the germline V gene, CDR1 is LNHDA and CDR2 is SQIVND (reference sequence). The CDR3 runs 14 residues. Unmatched junction bases numbered 5, after V lost 5 bases and J lost 6 bases.